This T cell receptor (beta chain) was found in a study of shared clonotypes between healthy human individuals. CDR1 SGHRS and CDR2 YFSETQ come from the germline V gene. V shed 0 bases and J shed 6 bases, with 25 bases lying between them. There are 19 residues in the CDR3. Participating donors were healthy, HIV-negative adults free of recent acute infections or vaccinations. Assay used: immunoSEQ multiplex PCR; TCRdb lists only in-frame clones, some missing. The table records over 400,000 clones, around 73% of them present only once. The TCR sequence derives from a woman in her thirties or forties in good health. Some clones in this sample may be carry-over from other donors' samples. The chain uses TRBV5-1 and TRBJ2-1; TRBD1 or TRBD2 may be the D gene (5 bases each). Sequencing used PBMCs. This CDR3 is CASSLVGAGRSIVINEQFF. Here the CDR3 DNA reads TGCGCCAGCAGCTTGGTAGGGGCGGGCAGGAGTATCGTCATCAATGAGCAGTTCTTC.